These T cell receptor beta chains were read from a single sample in a study of blood T cell repertoires in COVID-19. The table came from immunoSEQ multiplex PCR; TCRdb's copy has only in-frame clones and leaves some out. Here the sample spans just over 150,000 clones, about 93% being singletons. Input material: peripheral blood. These receptors originate from a woman aged 45-60 years with acute or convalescent COVID-19. Both conserved end residues are trimmed from each CDR3. D genes are given only for firm matches.

v_call	j_call	d_call	cdr3_length	cdr3_aa
TRBV7-3	TRBJ2-3	TRBD2	14	ASSSGLAGGADTQY
TRBV6-1	TRBJ2-5	TRBD2	15	ASSEMGLRGGQETQY
TRBV12-3/TRBV12-4	TRBJ2-1	.	9	ASSPLYEQF
TRBV3-1/TRBV3-2	TRBJ1-1	.	13	ASSQGYYSSTEAF
TRBV29-1	TRBJ1-1	.	11	SVERRVDTEAF
TRBV20-1	TRBJ1-2	TRBD1	12	SASRGTGGRGYT
TRBV18	TRBJ1-1	.	11	ASSIPGGTEAF
TRBV6-5	TRBJ1-6	TRBD1	14	ASSYSTGPRGSPLH
TRBV20-1	TRBJ1-6	.	13	SASVRGSYNSPLH
TRBV12-3/TRBV12-4	TRBJ1-1	.	11	ASIRGWNTEAF
TRBV12-2	TRBJ2-7	.	10	ASRLRDYEQY
TRBV2	TRBJ1-1	.	11	ASSETVNTEAF
TRBV15	TRBJ2-7	.	13	ATRSGGSFSYEQY
TRBV5-4	TRBJ2-1	TRBD1	13	ASTFGTGSYNEQF
TRBV6-1	TRBJ1-1	.	13	ASSERRGLNTEAF
TRBV28	TRBJ2-3	.	10	ATQVGVDTQY
TRBV19	TRBJ2-1	.	12	ASSMGIPTGEQF
TRBV3-1/TRBV3-2	TRBJ2-5	.	11	ASSQDGGETQY
TRBV28	TRBJ2-2	TRBD2	14	ASENAGTSNTGELF
TRBV27	TRBJ1-2	.	14	ASSLVSGTPIYGYT
TRBV28	TRBJ1-1	.	11	ASSSGDSNEAF
TRBV4-1	TRBJ1-5	.	15	ASSQVIVGAGNQPQH
TRBV19	TRBJ2-3	.	14	ASSTLDPPRRDTQY
TRBV19	TRBJ1-5	.	14	ASRDSGTGGSQPQH
TRBV20-1	TRBJ1-1	.	9	SARSGVEAF
TRBV3-1/TRBV3-2	TRBJ1-3	.	14	ASSPGIPSGGNTIY
TRBV23-1	TRBJ2-1	.	11	ASELARVNEQF
TRBV7-2	TRBJ2-5	.	13	ASSLVWSAPGTQY
TRBV12-3/TRBV12-4	TRBJ2-1	TRBD1	11	ASSSSRGQGLF
TRBV27	TRBJ2-1	TRBD2	16	ASSEPGLAGGPFDEQF
TRBV4-1	TRBJ1-5	.	13	ASSQEQGGNQPQH
TRBV10-2	TRBJ1-6	TRBD1	15	ASRAGTGSSYNSPLH
TRBV6-5	TRBJ2-5	.	9	ASRRGGTQY
TRBV3-1/TRBV3-2	TRBJ1-6	TRBD1	14	ASSQRTGANNSPLH
TRBV28	TRBJ1-6	TRBD1	12	ASSSTGENSPLH
TRBV4-1	TRBJ2-7	.	11	ASSEGGAYEQY
TRBV9	TRBJ1-1	.	11	ASSSGSNTEAF
TRBV7-3	TRBJ2-1	TRBD1	13	ASSQDRGIYNEQF
TRBV11-2	TRBJ2-3	TRBD1	14	ASSPWTGGGADTQY
TRBV13	TRBJ2-7	.	11	ASSLEGAYEQY
TRBV5-4	TRBJ1-4	.	13	ASSLSTSTNEKLF
TRBV6-5	TRBJ1-5	.	13	ASSYSAWERGSQH
TRBV5-1	TRBJ2-5	.	11	ASRGASKETQY
TRBV19	TRBJ2-7	.	12	ASSATGETYEQY
TRBV7-8	TRBJ2-5	.	12	ASTGGYNKETQY
TRBV19	TRBJ2-3	.	14	ASSIGPGIVADTQY
TRBV3-1/TRBV3-2	TRBJ2-7	.	12	ATRADGSSYEQY
TRBV24-1	TRBJ2-2	.	13	ATSDRGWDTGELF